This T cell receptor (beta chain) was sequenced for a study of control samples from healthy donors and cancer patients. Trimming stripped 0 bases from V and 3 bases from J, with 7 bases between. The CDR3 totals 14 residues. In germline, CDR1 is MNHNS, CDR2 SASEGT. Method: immunoSEQ multiplex PCR; TCRdb's copy keeps in-frame clones and lacks some. The table shows roughly 200,000 clones, with around 93% occurring only once. V usage is TRBV6-1 and J usage is TRBJ2-3, with unresolved D. Input material: blood. The origin of this receptor is a man between 18 and 35 years old in good health. The CDR3 nucleotides read TGTGCCAGCAGTGAAGCCTGGGTGACAGATACGCAGTATTTT. It is translated as CASSEAWVTDTQYF.